Presented here are 7 T cell receptor beta chains from one specimen sequenced in a study of T-cell reconstitution after alpha-beta-depleted transplantation in children. A TCRbeta library incorporating unique molecular identifiers was prepared. One entry per CDR3 protein results from TCRdb running MiXCR on the PCR reads. The data show 90,000 to 100,000 distinct CDR3 sequences, roughly a quarter seen once. The material was PBMCs, obtained before TCRalphabeta/CD19-depleted stem cell transplant. The receptors come from a boy aged 2 to 10 with acute lymphoblastic leukemia, due to receive a stem cell transplant.

This chain connects TRBV19 to TRBJ2-5, with a tentative D call TRBD2 (5 bases). The CDR3 sequence is 13 residues long. The germline V gene encodes CDR1 LNHDA and CDR2 SQIVND (reference sequence). The V end was cut by 0 bases, the J end by 7 bases, with 9 bases between. CDR3 in amino acids: CASSIDDAGTQYF. CDR3 bases: TGTGCCAGTAGTATAGACGACGCGGGGACCCAGTACTTC.

This clonotype has more than one count but fewer than ten. This rearrangement joins TRBV20-1 to TRBJ2-7, with 10 bases aligning to TRBD1. The CDR3 is 13 amino acids. Germline V gene lookup returns CDR1 DFQATT and CDR2 SNEGSKA (reference sequence). V lost 6 bases and J lost 5; bases outside the gene matches: 7. CDR3 in amino acids: CSANRQGANEQYF. The DNA of the CDR3 is TGCAGTGCCAACCGACAGGGGGCCAACGAGCAGTACTTC.

V gene TRBV11-2 combines with J gene TRBJ2-7; perhaps TRBD2 as D (7 bases). Germline V CDR1 and CDR2: SGHAT, FQNNGV. V lost 3 bases to trimming and J lost 6 bases, with 9 bases between them. CDR3 length: 12 residues. The CDR3 DNA follows: TGTGCCAGCAGCTTTGGGGGGGCCGAGCAGTACTTC. The encoded protein is CASSFGGAEQYF.

The V and J genes are TRBV29-1 and TRBJ1-2, with 7 bases identical to TRBD1. J gave up 5 bases and V 7 bases, and 7 bases lay outside the gene matches. CDR1 is SQVTM and CDR2 is ANQGSEA in the germline V gene. The CDR3 is 12 residues long. This CDR3 reads CSATDREYGYTF. The CDR3 DNA reads as TGCAGCGCCACCGACAGGGAGTATGGCTACACCTTC.

The chain couples TRBV27 to TRBJ2-1; the D gene is possibly TRBD2 (6 bases). V was cut by 6 bases and J by 0 bases, with 12 bases left in between. Germline CDR1 is MNHEY and CDR2 is SMNVEV (reference sequence). The CDR3 is 15 residues long. This CDR3 is CASRYRRVSYNEQFF. CDR3 bases: TGTGCCAGCAGATACCGGAGGGTCTCCTACAATGAGCAGTTCTTC.

This clonotype was counted a single time. The V gene is TRBV6-1, the J gene TRBJ2-7; 13 bases are a match to TRBD2. Germline lookup yields CDR1 MNHNS and CDR2 SASEGT. This CDR3 region has 15 residues. The trim removed 6 bases at V and 7 bases at J, leaving 9 bases unmatched. CDR3 region: CASRPLGLAGVEQYF. CDR3 bases: TGTGCCAGCAGGCCACTTGGACTAGCGGGAGTTGAGCAGTACTTC.

There are a few counts of this clonotype. The rearrangement links TRBV20-1 to TRBJ2-3; 9 bases align to TRBD1. This CDR3 has 13 residues. Looked up from germline, CDR1 is DFQATT and CDR2 is SNEGSKA (reference sequence). V was clipped by 8 bases and J by 6 bases; unmatched bases: 9. CDR3 sequence reads: CSPMDRGGDTQYF. In DNA form, the CDR3 reads TGCAGTCCTATGGACAGGGGAGGTGATACGCAGTATTTT.